This TCR beta chain was sequenced in a study of T-cell memory formation after mild COVID-19 (dated by TCRdb to about 2021). About the full investigation: Most TCR sequence clusters were specific to one of the two donors. In a couple of donors, T-cell clones that expanded and contracted after mild COVID-19 were followed by sequencing TCRalpha and TCRbeta repertoires longitudinally. The cohort comprised two young, previously healthy adult volunteers, one female and one male. Overall results and qualifications from the work: From day 15 to 85, contracting clones showed balanced CD4/CD8 phenotypes, whereas a second wave of clones that expanded from day 15 to 37 leaned towards CD4+. Only a couple of mild cases were covered in the study, and larger cohorts including severe cases with pre-infection samples were considered necessary. Contracting CD4+ clones turned up mainly in the CM and EM memory subsets, whereas EMRA was where CD8+ clones were enriched. SARS-CoV-2 specificity was not confirmed for the second-wave clones peaking on day 37. Some responding clones were found in pre-infection memory, which suggests that pre-existing cross-reactive memory T cells took part in the SARS-CoV-2 response.

In this sample, this clonotype turned up a few times. Its antigen is currently not known. Within one base of it there is no much larger clone, and no base qualities were kept. CDR1 and CDR2, looked up from the germline V gene, are SGHTA and FQGNSA. V and J are trimmed by 6 bases and 2 bases, and the gene matches miss 6 bases of the junction. There are 15 amino acids in the CDR3, from cysteine to phenylalanine inclusive. The sequence is cut down to CDR3 DNA, 45 bases in frame from base 1. PBMCs were isolated by Ficoll-Paque density gradient centrifugation. Sequencing took place on an Illumina NovaSeq 6000. cDNA libraries for TCRalpha and TCRbeta were prepared by 5'RACE using constant-segment primers, with sample barcodes and unique molecular identifiers added. Trizol reagent was used to extract RNA from every sample. Amplification of the libraries took two PCR steps, and the second step added a second sample barcode plus Illumina TruSeq adapters. Sequencing of the libraries was done on an Illumina NovaSeq, producing 2 x 150 bp paired-end reads. From the authors' description of their analysis: Reads were demultiplexed and collapsed into UMI-guided consensus sequences with migec v1.2.7. Using mixcr v2.1.11, UMI consensuses were aligned to TRA and TRB V and J templates and then assembled into clonotypes. A clonotype was counted as expanded or contracted only if both edgeR and NoisET called the change significant, with noise models trained on biological replicates. edgeR calls used a false discovery rate-adjusted p below 0.01 and a log2 fold-change threshold of 1. As an exploratory analysis of dynamics, max-normalized trajectories of the 1000 most abundant clonotypes were examined with PCA combined with hierarchical clustering. Separately sequenced CD4+ and CD8+ repertoires were used to assign a CD4 or CD8 phenotype to each responding clone. The public reads were reprocessed in TCRdb via fastp at Q25 and MiXCR, keeping in-frame beta chains. Here each entry gathers all rows of one CDR3 protein and keeps the most common genes and DNA. For this entry, the V and J calls and clone size follow TCRdb and not the study's own pipeline. Counted in this sample were 150,000 to 200,000 distinct CDR3 sequences; 16% of them appeared once. The top ten clones comprise approximately 2.1% of the sample.

Sequencing was carried out using PBMCs or a T cell subset sorted from them (not recorded which). The clonotype originates from an adult woman who had mild COVID-19 (a few samples of this study predate the infection). The sample titles of this study are shuffled in the database, so cell type and time point are left out; the donor was told from shared clones. The sequence links TRBV7-2 to TRBJ1-5; 8 junctional bases match TRBD1. The bases read TGTGCCAGCAGTTTCCAGGGGGCCGGCAATCAGCCCCAGCATTTT. This sequence encodes CASSFQGAGNQPQHF.